Below are 16 T cell receptor beta chains sequenced from a single sample in a study of diagnostic markers for celiac disease. No DNA is given; TCRdb re-called the reads and lists each CDR3 protein once. The sample totals about 5,600 distinct CDR3 sequences. Sequenced: either unsorted cells or a sorted T cell fraction (not recorded which). The receptors stem from a human donor. This table probably holds off-target reads from a library built for another chain.

The gene calls are TRBV7-8 and TRBJ1-2. Germline V gives CDR1 SGHVS, CDR2 FQNEAQ. The CDR3 is 15 amino acids. The CDR3 loop reads CASSFGPLDDYGYTF.

This clonotype is called medium-sized (0.01 to 0.1%) based on its frequency. The chain combines TRBV27 with TRBJ1-2. Germline V gene lookup returns CDR1 MNHEY and CDR2 SMNVEV (reference sequence). CDR3 length: 14 amino acids. The CDR3 reads CSSGGFDRAYGYTF.

Its frequency marks this clonotype as medium-sized. This sequence joins TRBV5-5 and TRBJ1-5. The CDR3 loop spans 13 amino acids. CDR1 and CDR2 from the germline V gene are SGHKS and YYEKEE (reference sequence). The CDR3 region is CASSLSSNQPQHF.

The chain combines TRBV20-1 with TRBJ2-3; TCRdb returns TRBD2, unconfirmable since there is no DNA. This CDR3 comprises 15 residues. Per germline, CDR1 DFQATT and CDR2 SNEGSKA (reference sequence). The CDR3 is CSASPSGRLSDTQYF.

This sequence joins TRBV12-3 or TRBV12-4 and TRBJ2-4; the D call of TRBD2 rests on TCRdb alone, since no DNA is present to check it. The CDR3 contains 15 residues. CDR3 sequence reads: CASSLVSGGQNIQYF.

The V gene is TRBV4-2, the J gene TRBJ1-6; TCRdb returns TRBD1, unconfirmable since there is no DNA. CDR1 is LGHNA, CDR2 YNFKEQ, per germline. This CDR3 spans 19 amino acids. CDR3 residues: CASSQDKKGQSSYNSPLHF.

This clonotype is identified as medium-sized from frequency. The V and J genes are TRBV9 and TRBJ1-3. The CDR3 loop spans 14 amino acids. In germline, CDR1 is SGDLS, CDR2 YYNGEE. The CDR3: CASSLGILGNTIYF.

This clonotype registers medium-sized by frequency. The chain joins TRBV7-3 to TRBJ2-1; the D gene TCRdb calls, TRBD2, cannot be checked with no DNA. Germline V gene lookup returns CDR1 SGHTA and CDR2 FQGTGA. This CDR3 spans 15 amino acids. The CDR3 loop reads CASSLQSSRLNEQFF.

This clonotype is identified as medium-sized from frequency. This chain links TRBV20-1 with TRBJ2-2; TCRdb names TRBD2, which stays unverified in the absence of DNA. The CDR3 length is 17 residues. Germline CDR1 and CDR2: DFQATT and SNEGSKA (reference sequence). This CDR3 is CSARDRKREISSGELFF.

This sequence joins TRBV5-1 and TRBJ1-1. The CDR3 contains 15 residues. CDR1 is SGHRS and CDR2 is YFSETQ in the germline V gene. CDR3 residues: CASSPVNSRNTEAFF.

V usage is TRBV10-3 and J usage is TRBJ2-1; checking the TCRdb D call of TRBD1 is not possible without DNA. CDR3 size: 15 residues. The germline CDR1 and CDR2 sequences are ENHRY and SYGVKD. The CDR3 protein is CAISEAYDRGHEQFF.

This clonotype is medium-sized by frequency. The CDR3 protein is CASSPSSGRAYNEQFF. The rearrangement joins TRBV18 to TRBJ2-1; TCRdb gives TRBD2 as the D gene, but with no DNA this cannot be confirmed. CDR3 length: 16 amino acids. Germline CDR1 is KGHSH and CDR2 is LQKENI.

J is TRBJ1-1 and V is TRBV7-7. The CDR3 extends over 13 amino acids. Germline lookup yields CDR1 SSHAT and CDR2 FNYEAQ (reference sequence). The CDR3 sequence: CASSLIVGHEAFF.

The rearrangement uses TRBV14 and TRBJ2-1; the D call from TCRdb, TRBD2, cannot be confirmed without DNA. The length of the CDR3 is 16 residues. Germline-derived CDR1 and CDR2 are SGHDN and FVKESK. The CDR3: CASSGLAGGMLNEQFF.

The V call is TRBV2, the J call TRBJ2-7. The CDR3 is 13 amino acids. CDR1 and CDR2 (germline): SNHLY, FYNNEI. The CDR3 here is CASSRTYTYEQYF.

The chain carries TRBV5-1 and TRBJ1-2; no DNA is available, so the TRBD1 call from TCRdb remains unchecked. Germline V gene lookup returns CDR1 SGHRS and CDR2 YFSETQ. The CDR3 has 15 residues. This CDR3 is CASSFIPRGGRGYTF.